This T cell receptor (beta chain) appears in the sequencing data of a study of human T cells and chemical hapten exposure. During construction of the library, unique molecular identifiers were attached to individual cDNA molecules for quantitative, reproducible TCR counting. MiXCR, run by TCRdb on the RACE reads, gives a single entry per CDR3 protein. Of 350,000 or so distinct CDR3 sequences in the sample, 5.5% to 8% are singletons; the top ten hold roughly 7.9%. Trimming shortened V by 2 bases and J by 0 bases, and 15 bases separated the two germline ends. CDR3 length: 17 amino acids. Germline V gene data show CDR1 as SGHKS and CDR2 as YYEKEE (reference sequence). Described time point: patch test 1, 2 weeks after DPC sensitization. The treatment was: therapeutic diphenylcyclopropenone sensitization with weekly scalp DPC. This clonotype was recorded at least ten times.

The input for sequencing was whole blood, taken in connection with sensitization to the hapten diphenylcyclopropenone (DPC). The rearrangement joins TRBV5-5 to TRBJ1-3; no clear D gene. This sequence was found in a woman between 18 and 30 years old with alopecia areata. Some clones in this sample may be carry-over from other donors' samples. As DNA, the CDR3 is TGTGCCAGCAGCTTTCTTCCGCCAGGCAGCTCTGGAAACACCATATATTTT. Amino acids: CASSFLPPGSSGNTIYF. The variable domain in full, with the rest retrieved from reference TRBV5-5 and TRBJ1-3, is DAGVTQSPTHLIKTRGQQVTLRCSPISGHKSVSWYQQVLGQGPQFIFQYYEKEERGRGNFPDRFSARQFPNYSSELNVNALLLGDSALYLCASSFLPPGSSGNTIYFGEGSWLTVV.